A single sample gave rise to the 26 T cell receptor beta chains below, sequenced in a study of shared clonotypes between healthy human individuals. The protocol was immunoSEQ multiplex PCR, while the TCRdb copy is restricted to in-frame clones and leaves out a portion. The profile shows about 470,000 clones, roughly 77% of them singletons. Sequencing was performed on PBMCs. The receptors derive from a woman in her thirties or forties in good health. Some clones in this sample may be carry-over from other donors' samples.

CDR3 sequence: CASSYSMTGGLYEQYF. CDR3 bases: TGTGCCAGCAGTTACTCGATGACAGGGGGTCTTTACGAGCAGTACTTC. The chain carries TRBV6-5 and TRBJ2-7; 9 nucleotides agree with TRBD1. This CDR3 is built from 16 residues. CDR1 is MNHEY, CDR2 SVGAGI, per germline. V shed 0 bases and J 4 bases; nucleotides not matched to a gene: 7.

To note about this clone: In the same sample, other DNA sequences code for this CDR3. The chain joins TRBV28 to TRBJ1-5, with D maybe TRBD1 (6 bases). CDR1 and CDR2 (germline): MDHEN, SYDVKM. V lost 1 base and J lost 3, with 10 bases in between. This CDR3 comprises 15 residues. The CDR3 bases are TGTGCCAGCAGTTTATCGGGGGGGCCCAATCAGCCCCAGCATTTT. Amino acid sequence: CASSLSGGPNQPQHF.

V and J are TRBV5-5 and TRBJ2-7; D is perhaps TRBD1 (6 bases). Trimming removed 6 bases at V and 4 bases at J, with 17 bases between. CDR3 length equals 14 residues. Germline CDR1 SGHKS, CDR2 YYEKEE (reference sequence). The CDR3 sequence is CASIRNQGKYEQYF. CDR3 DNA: TGTGCCAGCATCCGAAACCAGGGGAAATACGAGCAGTACTTC.

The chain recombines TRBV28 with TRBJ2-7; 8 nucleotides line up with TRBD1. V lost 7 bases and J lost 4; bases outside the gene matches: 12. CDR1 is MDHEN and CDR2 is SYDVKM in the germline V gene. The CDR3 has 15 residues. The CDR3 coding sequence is TGTGCCAGCACCACCGCGGGGACAGGACTGTACGAGCAGTACTTC. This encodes CASTTAGTGLYEQYF.

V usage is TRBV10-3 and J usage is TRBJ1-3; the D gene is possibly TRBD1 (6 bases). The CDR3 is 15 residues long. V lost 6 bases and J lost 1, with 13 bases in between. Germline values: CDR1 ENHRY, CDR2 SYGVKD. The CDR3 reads CAISYITGSGNTIYF. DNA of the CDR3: TGTGCCATCAGCTACATTACAGGGTCTGGAAACACCATATATTTT.

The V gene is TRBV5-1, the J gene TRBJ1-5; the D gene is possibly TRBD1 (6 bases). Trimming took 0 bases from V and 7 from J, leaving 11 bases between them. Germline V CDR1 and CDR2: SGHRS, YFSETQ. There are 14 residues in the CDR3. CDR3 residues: CASSLVGGGQPQHF. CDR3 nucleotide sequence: TGCGCCAGCAGCTTGGTAGGGGGTGGGCAGCCCCAGCATTTT.

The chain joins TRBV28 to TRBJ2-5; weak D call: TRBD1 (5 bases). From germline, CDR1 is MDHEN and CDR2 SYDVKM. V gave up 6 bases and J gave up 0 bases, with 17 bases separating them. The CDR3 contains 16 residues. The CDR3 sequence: CASRSRVRDYQETQYF. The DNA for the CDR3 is TGTGCCAGCAGGTCCAGGGTCAGGGATTACCAAGAGACCCAGTACTTC.

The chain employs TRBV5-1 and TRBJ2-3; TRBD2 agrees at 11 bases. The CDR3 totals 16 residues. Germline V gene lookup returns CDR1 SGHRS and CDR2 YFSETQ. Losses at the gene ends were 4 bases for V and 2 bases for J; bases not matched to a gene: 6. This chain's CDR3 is CASSLGLAVTTDTQYF. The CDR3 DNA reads TGCGCCAGCAGCCTGGGACTAGCGGTAACCACAGATACGCAGTATTTT.

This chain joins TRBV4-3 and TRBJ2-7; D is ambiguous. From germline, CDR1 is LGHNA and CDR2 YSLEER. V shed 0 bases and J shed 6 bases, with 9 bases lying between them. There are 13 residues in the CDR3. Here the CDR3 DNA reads TGCGCCAGCAGCCAAGATCCCATGGGCGAGCAGTACTTC. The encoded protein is CASSQDPMGEQYF.

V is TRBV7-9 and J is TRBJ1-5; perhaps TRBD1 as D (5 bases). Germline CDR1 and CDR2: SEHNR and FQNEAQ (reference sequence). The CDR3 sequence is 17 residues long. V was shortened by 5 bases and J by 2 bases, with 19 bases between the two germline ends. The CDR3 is CASSPLGSGDGNQPQHF. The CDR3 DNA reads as TGTGCCAGCAGCCCCCTCGGCTCGGGGGACGGCAATCAGCCCCAGCATTTT.

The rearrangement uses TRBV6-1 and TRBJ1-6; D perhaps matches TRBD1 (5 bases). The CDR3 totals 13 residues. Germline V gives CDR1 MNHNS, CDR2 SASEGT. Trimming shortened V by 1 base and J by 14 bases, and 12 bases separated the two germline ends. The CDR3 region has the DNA TGTGCCAGCAGTGAAGGGGGCAGGGTTACCCTCCACTTT. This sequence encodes CASSEGGRVTLHF.

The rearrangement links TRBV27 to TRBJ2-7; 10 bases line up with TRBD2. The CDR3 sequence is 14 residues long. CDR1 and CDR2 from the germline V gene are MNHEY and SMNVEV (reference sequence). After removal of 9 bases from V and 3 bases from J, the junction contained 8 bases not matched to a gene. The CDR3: CASSKLAGVYEQYF. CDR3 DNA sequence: TGTGCCAGTTCAAAGCTAGCGGGAGTCTACGAGCAGTACTTC.

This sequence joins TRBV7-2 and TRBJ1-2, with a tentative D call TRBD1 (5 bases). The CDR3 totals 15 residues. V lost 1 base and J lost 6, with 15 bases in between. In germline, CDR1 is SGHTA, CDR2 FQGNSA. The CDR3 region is CASSLVWAGKDGYTF. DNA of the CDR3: TGTGCCAGCAGCTTAGTCTGGGCAGGGAAGGATGGCTACACCTTC.

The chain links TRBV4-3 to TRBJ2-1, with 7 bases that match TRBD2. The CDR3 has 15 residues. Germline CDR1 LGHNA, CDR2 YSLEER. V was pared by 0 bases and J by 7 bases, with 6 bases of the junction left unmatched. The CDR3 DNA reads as TGCGCCAGCAGCCAAGAACGGGGAGGGCCGAATGAGCAGTTCTTC. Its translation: CASSQERGGPNEQFF.

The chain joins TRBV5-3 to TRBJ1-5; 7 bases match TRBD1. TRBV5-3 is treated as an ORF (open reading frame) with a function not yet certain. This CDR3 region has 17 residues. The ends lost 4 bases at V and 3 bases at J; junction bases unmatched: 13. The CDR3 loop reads CARSPYFGRGFNQPQHF. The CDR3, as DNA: TGTGCCAGAAGCCCCTATTTTGGCAGGGGGTTCAATCAGCCCCAGCATTTT.

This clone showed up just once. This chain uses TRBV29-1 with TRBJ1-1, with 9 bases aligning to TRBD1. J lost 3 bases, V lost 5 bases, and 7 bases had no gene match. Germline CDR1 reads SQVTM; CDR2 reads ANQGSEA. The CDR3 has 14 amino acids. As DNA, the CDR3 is TGCAGCGTTAGGCTTAGACAGGGGGACACTGAAGCTTTCTTT. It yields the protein CSVRLRQGDTEAFF.

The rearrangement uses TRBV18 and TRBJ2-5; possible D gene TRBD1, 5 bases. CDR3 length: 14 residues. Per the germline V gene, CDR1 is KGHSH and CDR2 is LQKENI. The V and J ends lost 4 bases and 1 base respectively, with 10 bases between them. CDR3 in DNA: TGTGCCAGCTCACGGGAAGGGGTCCAAGAGACCCAGTACTTC. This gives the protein CASSREGVQETQYF.

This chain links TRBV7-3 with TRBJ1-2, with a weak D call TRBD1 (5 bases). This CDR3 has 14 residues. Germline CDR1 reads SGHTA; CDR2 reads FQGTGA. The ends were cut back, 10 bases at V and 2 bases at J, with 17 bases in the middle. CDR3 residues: CATSPSGTNYGYTF. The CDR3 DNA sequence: TGTGCCACCTCCCCGTCCGGGACGAACTATGGCTACACCTTC.

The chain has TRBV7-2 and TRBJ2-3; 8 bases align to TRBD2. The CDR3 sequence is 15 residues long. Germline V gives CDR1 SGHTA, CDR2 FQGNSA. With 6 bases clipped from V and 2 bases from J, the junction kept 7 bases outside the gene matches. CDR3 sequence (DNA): TGTGCCAGCAGTATTAGCGGGATTTTCACAGATACGCAGTATTTT. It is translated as CASSISGIFTDTQYF.

The CDR3 loop reads CASSWDRGSASQPQHF. Written as DNA, the CDR3 is TGTGCCAGCAGTTGGGACAGGGGGAGTGCAAGTCAGCCCCAGCATTTT. V is TRBV28 and J is TRBJ1-5, with 11 nucleotides matching TRBD1. The CDR3 is made up of 16 amino acids. Germline trimming cut 4 bases from V and 6 bases from J; bases unmatched to any gene: 8. CDR1 is MDHEN, CDR2 SYDVKM, per germline.

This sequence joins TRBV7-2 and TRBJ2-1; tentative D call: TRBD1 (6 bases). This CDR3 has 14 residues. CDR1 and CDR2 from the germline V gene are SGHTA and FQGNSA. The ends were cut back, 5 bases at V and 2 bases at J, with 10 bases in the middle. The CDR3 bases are TGTGCCAGCAGCCCTCGGACAGCCTACAATGAGCAGTTCTTC. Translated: CASSPRTAYNEQFF.

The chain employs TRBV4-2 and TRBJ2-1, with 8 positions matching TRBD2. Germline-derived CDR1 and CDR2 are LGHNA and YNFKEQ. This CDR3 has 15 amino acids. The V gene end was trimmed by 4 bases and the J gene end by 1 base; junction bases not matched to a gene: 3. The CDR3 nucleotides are TGTGCCAGCAGCCCGACTAGCGTGTCCTACAATGAGCAGTTCTTC. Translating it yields CASSPTSVSYNEQFF.

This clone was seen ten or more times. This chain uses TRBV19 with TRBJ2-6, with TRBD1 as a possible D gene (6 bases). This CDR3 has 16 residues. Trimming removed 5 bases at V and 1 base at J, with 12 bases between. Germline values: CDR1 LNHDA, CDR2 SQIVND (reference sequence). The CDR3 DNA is TGTGCCAGTAGTGCCGACCAGGGGTCTGGGGCCAACGTCCTGACTTTC. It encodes CASSADQGSGANVLTF.

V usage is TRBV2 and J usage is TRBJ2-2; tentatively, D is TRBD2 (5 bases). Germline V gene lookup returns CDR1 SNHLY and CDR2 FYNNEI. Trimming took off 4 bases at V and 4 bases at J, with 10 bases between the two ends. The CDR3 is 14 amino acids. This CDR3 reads CASSVLAVTGELFF. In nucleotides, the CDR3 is TGTGCCAGCAGTGTCCTAGCCGTCACCGGGGAGCTGTTTTTT.

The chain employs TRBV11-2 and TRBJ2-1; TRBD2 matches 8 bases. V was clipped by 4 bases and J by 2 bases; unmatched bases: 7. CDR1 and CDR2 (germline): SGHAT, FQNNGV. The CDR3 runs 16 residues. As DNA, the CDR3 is TGTGCCAGCAGCTCGGTAGCGGGGACAACCTACAATGAGCAGTTCTTC. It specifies CASSSVAGTTYNEQFF.

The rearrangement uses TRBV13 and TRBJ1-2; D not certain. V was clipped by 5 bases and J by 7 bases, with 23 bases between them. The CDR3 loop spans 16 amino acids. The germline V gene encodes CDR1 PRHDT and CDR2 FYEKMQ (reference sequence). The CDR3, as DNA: TGTGCCAGCAGCCAGAGCCCGGGATTTTCGGTGGGTGGCTACACCTTC. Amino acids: CASSQSPGFSVGGYTF.